This record covers a single T cell receptor beta chain. V trimming: 3 bases; J trimming: 5 bases; junction bases outside the gene matches: 6. From germline, CDR1 is SGDLS and CDR2 YYNGEE. The CDR3 contains 14 residues. The sample comes from a study of blood T cell repertoires in COVID-19. Study-level background: The United States, Italy and Spain supplied acute and convalescent COVID-19 samples. In each case, the material was cDNA or gDNA derived from T cells, B-cell-depleted T cells, or PBMCs.

Method: immunoSEQ multiplex PCR; TCRdb's copy keeps in-frame clones and lacks some. The table records about 61,000 clones, about nine tenths of them present only once. This TCR was sampled from a woman between 50 and 59 years old with active or convalescent COVID-19. Sequenced sample: peripheral blood. The rearrangement uses TRBV9 and TRBJ2-3; 7 bases match TRBD2. The CDR3 loop reads CASSAWEREDTQYF. CDR3 coding DNA: TGTGCCAGCAGCGCGTGGGAGCGGGAAGATACGCAGTATTTT.